This TCR beta chain was recovered during a study of T cell responses to AZD1222 COVID-19 vaccine. General study findings and limits: Females outnumbered males among donors, who were mostly white British; clonal diversity was possibly underestimated. Only after the peak T cell response were repertoires sampled. Only a handful of AZD1222 recipients, roughly six in all, had baseline seropositivity.

A word on this clone: The antigen is not known.

Profiling relied on immunoSEQ multiplex PCR, and the TCRdb table lists in-frame clones only, not all of them. The sample includes over 45,000 clones, more than 70% of them seen just once. This sequence was found in an adult who received the AZD1222 COVID-19 vaccine. Sample: peripheral blood, taken 28 days after the second AZD1222 dose.

CDR3 residues: CASSPPGLAGPYNEQFF. CDR3 DNA sequence: TGTGCCAGCTCACCACCCGGACTAGCGGGGCCCTACAATGAGCAGTTCTTC. V is TRBV18 and J is TRBJ2-1; TRBD2 matches 12 bases. The V and J ends lost 0 bases and 2 bases, in that order; junction bases with no gene match: 2. Germline V gene lookup returns CDR1 KGHSH and CDR2 LQKENI. This CDR3 has 17 amino acids.